The following is a TCR beta chain sequence with its context. As originally analysed: Using reference gene primer amplification, nucleated cell counts were estimated. Profiled with immunoSEQ multiplex PCR; TCRdb holds only in-frame clones, not every one. V, J and clone size derive from that table, while D and trimming were established from the DNA sequence. The sample records approximately 150,000 clones, 79% being singletons. The data stem from a study of blood T cell repertoires in COVID-19. Study overall: The cDNA or gDNA used as material had been derived from T cells, B-cell-depleted T cells, or PBMCs.

Allocation to cohorts depended on clinical history reported by the participants. Germline CDR1 and CDR2: LNHDA and SQIVND (reference sequence). The CDR3 totals 15 residues. Trimming removed 6 bases from V and 7 bases from J; junction bases left unmatched: 8. The sequence was collected from a woman aged 70-85 years in a cohort exposed to, infected with or recovered from COVID-19 (not recorded which). Sequencing was carried out using PBMCs or T cells enriched from blood (not recorded which). The chain combines TRBV19 with TRBJ2-1; TRBD2 matches 11 bases. The CDR3 nucleotides read TGTGCCAGTAGGAGCCTAGCGGGAGGTATAAATGAGCAGTTCTTC. Amino acids: CASRSLAGGINEQFF.